The sequence of this TCR beta chain was determined in a study of T cell responses to AZD1222 COVID-19 vaccine. Study-wide results and caveats: It should be noted that donors were predominantly white British and more often female, and clonal diversity was possibly underestimated.

The sample holds a few counts of this clone. Its target is not known. The method was immunoSEQ multiplex PCR; TCRdb's version includes in-frame clones alone and lacks a portion of them. Among fewer than 150,000 clones, roughly 88% were seen once, and the ten largest hold almost 6.5%. Timing groups of about 4 and about 12 weeks for second doses were pooled. This CDR3 region has 13 residues. Germline values: CDR1 SEHNR, CDR2 FQNEAQ (reference sequence). J was trimmed by 6 bases and V by 5 bases; bases with no gene match: 6. The clonotype comes from an adult who received the AZD1222 COVID-19 vaccine. This rearrangement joins TRBV7-9 to TRBJ1-2; 7 bases map to TRBD1. Specimen: peripheral blood, collected 28 days after the second AZD1222 dose. The CDR3 DNA follows: TGTGCCAGCAGCCACAGACAGGGCGATGGCTACACCTTC. Translating gives CASSHRQGDGYTF.